The entry below describes one T cell receptor beta chain. This clone was seen once. It lacks a known antigen. The sample holds no much larger clone one base away, and base qualities are not on file. The entire isolated RNA was reverse transcribed using the High Capacity cDNA Reverse Transcription Kit, and thus expressed TCRB transcripts were sequenced. Deep immunoSEQ sequencing was performed on naive, central memory and regulatory T cell samples, with an average of around 3.5 million total reads per sample. After sorted cells were lysed in RLT buffer, RNA was extracted with DNase-treated RNeasy Micro or Mini kits, with the choice depending on cell number. To prevent cross-contamination, each cell subset was processed individually, whereas patient and healthy donor samples were processed jointly. Using the immunoSEQ multiplex PCR, TCRB sequences were amplified from cDNA into 87-bp fragments spanning the CDR3 region. Sequencing of the amplicons was done on the Illumina HiSeq platform. For the original study's pipeline: PCR bias was computationally corrected using synthetic template baselines, reads within Hamming distance 2 were collapsed, and singletons that could not be merged were discarded. By aligning reads against IMGT, V, D and J genes, CDR3 length, and insertions or deletions at six rearrangement sites were assigned. Within each subset, clonotype counts were normalized to sorted cell number, after which true diversity and Gini coefficients were computed with the tcR R package. The overlap coefficient, calculated on TCRB nucleotide sequences, was used to quantify repertoire sharing. Out-of-frame TCRB sequences from naive cells were analyzed as a proxy for the pre-selection repertoire. TCRdb took over this immuneACCESS table, retaining in-frame rearrangements with V and J assigned. Such tables are incomplete; in checked studies, under half of the missing clones stem from an unresolved V gene, and the remainder is unexplained. The V and J calls and clone size come from that table; D and trimming were worked out from the DNA. This sample lists approximately 200,000 clones; roughly 9.6% were detected once. The ten largest clonotypes hold around 0.037% of the sample.

Each donor gave one peripheral blood draw, around 100 mL on average, collected into heparinised tubes. A BD FACSAria II was used to sort naive, central memory, regulatory and stem cell-like memory CD4+ T cells with a panel that included CD45RO, CCR7, CD25, CD127, CD95 and CD27. Every sorted population had a purity above 98%. PBMCs were isolated immediately by Lymphoprep density gradient centrifugation and stained directly without culture. So that batch effects would be minimized, each experiment stained and sorted samples in pairs, pairing one healthy donor with one patient. This record belongs to a study of beta chain features in type 1 diabetes (dated by TCRdb to 2017 to 2018). Broadly, across the study: Patients and healthy donors did not differ in mean age, gender distribution, total cell number or subset yield. Regulatory and stem cell-like memory subsets were isolated from only 8 patients and roughly 8 healthy donors, whereas naive and central memory subsets came from all 30 or so donors. The study compared the TCRB repertoires of sorted circulating CD4+ T cell subsets in recently diagnosed type 1 diabetes patients with those in matched healthy donors. A total of about 100 million sorted cells were examined across all samples, and RNA yield correlated strongly with the number of cells per subset. Study-wide conclusions, independent of this receptor: Shorter templates might be favored by PCR, yet because patient and control samples were amplified and corrected together, any such skew would affect both groups equally. Because small numbers of individuals were included in the HLA sub-analyses, any influence of HLA type on TCRB rearrangement was left unresolved. Naive, central memory and regulatory TCRB repertoires appeared more similar among patients than among healthy donors. Type 1 diabetes patients showed a moderate but significant shortening of TCRB CDR3 length in all four CD4+ subsets. Because cDNA was sequenced instead of genomic DNA, activated cells with high expression could be over-represented, although the groups did not differ in activation or CD3 levels. Fewer insertions and more nucleotide deletions at VDJ recombination sites were observed in patients with type 1 diabetes, implying thymic rearrangement abnormalities.

The CDR3 covers 15 residues, taking in both the cysteine and the phenylalanine. CDR3 DNA only is kept here, 45 bases in frame from base 1. CDR1 and CDR2, per the germline V gene (reference sequence), are MNHEY and SMNVEV. V drops 5 bases and J drops 8 bases, leaving 18 bases in between. The receptor was derived from a woman between 18 and 29 years old in good health. Sequencing was performed on naive CD4+ T cells from blood. Reading the label with the study, this specimen's cell subset or site is: true naive CD4+ T cells. The rearranged chain carries TRBV27 and TRBJ1-4; the D region possibly corresponds to TRBD1 (6 bases align). The CDR3 region has the sequence CASSLVGQRKEKLFF. Here is the DNA: TGTGCCAGCAGTCTAGTCGGACAGCGAAAAGAAAAACTGTTTTTT.